A selection of T cell receptor beta chains follows, all from one sample in a study of T-cell memory formation after mild COVID-19. TCRdb fed the 5' RACE reads into MiXCR, producing one record per CDR3 protein. Of about 350,000 distinct CDR3 sequences in the sample, 20% to 25% were seen once. The sequenced sample consisted of PBMCs or a T cell subset sorted from them (not recorded which). These receptor sequences come from a man between 18 and 29 years old who had mild COVID-19 (a few samples of this study predate the infection). Cell type and time point are not known. The CDR3 runs from the conserved cysteine through the conserved F or W. D genes are given only for firm matches. Not every row has a clone size; where given, it reads once, few, many or a size class.

clone_size: few; j_call: TRBJ1-4; v_call: TRBV12-3/TRBV12-4; cdr3_length: 13; d_call: NA; cdr3_aa: CASSSPVRGGLFF; cdr3_nt: TGTGCCAGCAGTTCCCCCGTCCGTGGTGGACTGTTTTTT
clone_size: many; j_call: TRBJ2-3; v_call: TRBV9; cdr3_length: 15; d_call: TRBD2; cdr3_aa: CASSPQRGGTDTQYF; cdr3_nt: TGTGCCAGCAGCCCCCAGCGGGGGGGCACAGATACGCAGTATTTT
clone_size: NA; j_call: TRBJ2-4; v_call: TRBV5-8; cdr3_length: 15; d_call: NA; cdr3_aa: CASSRGWHRVDIQYF; cdr3_nt: TGTGCCAGCAGTCGAGGGTGGCATAGGGTCGACATTCAGTACTTC
clone_size: NA; j_call: TRBJ2-1; v_call: TRBV27; cdr3_length: 15; d_call: TRBD1; cdr3_aa: CASSTGTGGNNEQFF; cdr3_nt: TGTGCCAGCAGCACCGGGACAGGGGGAAACAATGAGCAGTTCTTC
clone_size: NA; j_call: TRBJ1-1; v_call: TRBV3-2; cdr3_length: 16; d_call: NA; cdr3_aa: CASSRTNPGEHTEAFF; cdr3_nt: TGTGCCAGCAGCCGAACCAACCCTGGGGAACACACTGAAGCTTTCTTT
clone_size: many; j_call: TRBJ1-2; v_call: TRBV11-2; cdr3_length: 15; d_call: NA; cdr3_aa: CASRDTSGTTYGYTF; cdr3_nt: TGTGCCAGCAGAGACACATCCGGGACAACCTATGGCTACACCTTC
clone_size: few; j_call: TRBJ1-1; v_call: TRBV5-1; cdr3_length: 15; d_call: NA; cdr3_aa: CASSWGGLQNTEAFF; cdr3_nt: TGCGCCAGCAGCTGGGGAGGGCTACAAAACACTGAAGCTTTCTTT
clone_size: few; j_call: TRBJ1-1; v_call: TRBV11-2; cdr3_length: 16; d_call: NA; cdr3_aa: CASSLPPLKMNTEAFF; cdr3_nt: TGTGCCAGCAGCTTACCCCCATTAAAGATGAACACTGAAGCTTTCTTT
clone_size: NA; j_call: TRBJ2-5; v_call: TRBV28; cdr3_length: 13; d_call: NA; cdr3_aa: CASRGSFQETQYF; cdr3_nt: TGTGCCAGCCGAGGCTCCTTCCAAGAGACCCAGTACTTC
clone_size: NA; j_call: TRBJ1-1; v_call: TRBV5-4; cdr3_length: 14; d_call: NA; cdr3_aa: CATHAGFMNTEAFF; cdr3_nt: TGTGCCACCCATGCGGGATTCATGAACACTGAAGCTTTCTTT
clone_size: NA; j_call: TRBJ1-6; v_call: TRBV12-3/TRBV12-4; cdr3_length: 15; d_call: NA; cdr3_aa: CASSRGQGSASPLHF; cdr3_nt: TGTGCCAGCAGCCGAGGTCAGGGCAGTGCTTCACCCCTCCACTTT
clone_size: NA; j_call: TRBJ2-1; v_call: TRBV7-3; cdr3_length: 15; d_call: NA; cdr3_aa: CASSPQGRDYHEQFF; cdr3_nt: TGTGCCAGCAGCCCCCAGGGGCGGGATTACCATGAGCAGTTCTTC
clone_size: NA; j_call: TRBJ2-5; v_call: TRBV7-9; cdr3_length: 14; d_call: NA; cdr3_aa: CASSLVAGVETQYF; cdr3_nt: TGTGCCAGCAGCTTAGTGGCAGGCGTAGAGACCCAGTACTTC
clone_size: NA; j_call: TRBJ2-7; v_call: TRBV5-1; cdr3_length: 14; d_call: NA; cdr3_aa: CASSLRGSPYEQYF; cdr3_nt: TGCGCCAGCAGCTTGAGAGGGTCCCCCTACGAGCAGTACTTC
clone_size: few; j_call: TRBJ2-1; v_call: TRBV7-2; cdr3_length: 13; d_call: NA; cdr3_aa: CASSRRPGNEQFF; cdr3_nt: TGTGCCAGCAGTCGTAGGCCTGGCAATGAGCAGTTCTTC
clone_size: NA; j_call: TRBJ2-7; v_call: TRBV6-6; cdr3_length: 12; d_call: NA; cdr3_aa: CASSYQYYEQYF; cdr3_nt: TGTGCCAGCAGTTACCAGTATTACGAGCAGTACTTC
clone_size: few; j_call: TRBJ1-5; v_call: TRBV6-1; cdr3_length: 15; d_call: NA; cdr3_aa: CASSDGEGGNQPQHF; cdr3_nt: TGTGCCAGCAGTGATGGGGAAGGGGGCAATCAGCCCCAGCATTTT
clone_size: NA; j_call: TRBJ2-3; v_call: TRBV18; cdr3_length: 14; d_call: NA; cdr3_aa: CASSPRGRSDTQYF; cdr3_nt: TGTGCCAGCTCACCCCGGGGTCGGTCAGATACGCAGTATTTT
clone_size: few; j_call: TRBJ1-4; v_call: TRBV29-1; cdr3_length: 13; d_call: NA; cdr3_aa: CSVKSLPGEKLFF; cdr3_nt: TGCAGCGTAAAATCCCTGCCCGGTGAAAAACTGTTTTTT
clone_size: NA; j_call: TRBJ1-5; v_call: TRBV7-2; cdr3_length: 14; d_call: NA; cdr3_aa: CASSLVAVDQPQHF; cdr3_nt: TGTGCCAGCAGCTTAGTCGCAGTTGATCAGCCCCAGCATTTT